Listed here are 5 T cell receptor beta chains from one sample, sequenced in a study of blood T cell repertoires in COVID-19. Method: immunoSEQ multiplex PCR; TCRdb's copy keeps in-frame clones and lacks some. The sample lists about 210,000 clones; 80% to 90% were seen once. The sample was PBMCs or T cells enriched from blood (not recorded which). All receptors derive from a woman aged 40-49 years with acute COVID-19.

The rearrangement joins TRBV5-1 to TRBJ1-2; the D gene is possibly TRBD1 (5 bases). The CDR3 length is 14 residues. Germline V CDR1 and CDR2: SGHRS, YFSETQ. V gave up 0 bases and J gave up 5 bases, with 11 bases separating them. CDR3 sequence reads: CASSLGRGFYGYTF. The CDR3 bases are TGCGCCAGCAGCTTGGGCCGGGGGTTTTATGGCTACACCTTC.

V is TRBV28 and J is TRBJ2-1; 7 bases fit TRBD2. V shed 5 bases and J 7 bases; nucleotides not matched to a gene: 11. Per germline, CDR1 MDHEN and CDR2 SYDVKM. The CDR3 is 15 residues long. CDR3 residues: CASSVPGGPKNEQFF. DNA for the CDR3: TGTGCCAGCAGTGTCCCGGGAGGCCCCAAGAATGAGCAGTTCTTC.

This chain uses TRBV29-1 with TRBJ2-1, with 13 positions matching TRBD2. Germline V lookup: CDR1 SQVTM, CDR2 ANQGSEA. This CDR3 has 13 residues. J was trimmed by 7 bases and V by 7 bases; bases with no gene match: 4. The CDR3, as DNA: TGCAGCGCTGAGGGACTAGCGGGAAATGAGCAGTTCTTC. Residues: CSAEGLAGNEQFF.

The chain couples TRBV6-6 to TRBJ1-5; 8 bases align to TRBD1. V was clipped by 2 bases and J by 5 bases; unmatched bases: 8. In germline, CDR1 is MNHNY, CDR2 SVGAGI (reference sequence). The CDR3 runs to 16 residues. The CDR3 DNA is TGTGCCAGCAGTTACGTTTCCAGGGGGCCCCATCAGCCCCAGCATTTT. It translates to CASSYVSRGPHQPQHF.

The chain joins TRBV29-1 to TRBJ2-5; D is possibly TRBD1 (6 bases). Germline-derived CDR1 and CDR2 are SQVTM and ANQGSEA. The CDR3 covers 14 residues. V lost 7 bases and J 2 bases, leaving 17 bases between the germline ends. The CDR3 reads CSGTPSGTQETQYF. CDR3 bases: TGCAGCGGCACTCCCTCGGGGACACAAGAGACCCAGTACTTC.